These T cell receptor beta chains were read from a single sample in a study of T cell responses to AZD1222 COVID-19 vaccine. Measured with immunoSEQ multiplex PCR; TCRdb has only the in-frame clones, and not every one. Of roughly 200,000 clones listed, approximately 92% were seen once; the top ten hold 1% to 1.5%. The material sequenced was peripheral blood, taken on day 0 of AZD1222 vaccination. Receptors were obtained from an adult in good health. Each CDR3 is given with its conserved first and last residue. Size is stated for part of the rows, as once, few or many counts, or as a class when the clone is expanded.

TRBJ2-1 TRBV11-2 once CASSPQWGSEQFF
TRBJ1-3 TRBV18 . CASSPRTGEGNTIYF
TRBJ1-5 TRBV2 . CASSVQGNQPQHF
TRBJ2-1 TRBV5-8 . CASSAFNEQFF
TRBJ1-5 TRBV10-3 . CAISESPQGQPQHF
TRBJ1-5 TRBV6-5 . CASTAGVSNQPQHF
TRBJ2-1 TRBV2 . CASKERYSHNEQFF
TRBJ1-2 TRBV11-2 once CASSSLGQTNGYTF
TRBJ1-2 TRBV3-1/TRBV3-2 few CASSRFEGDGYTF
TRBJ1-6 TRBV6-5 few CASSDGPSYNSPLHF
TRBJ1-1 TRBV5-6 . CASSFSVGTEAFF
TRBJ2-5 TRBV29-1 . CSAGEGRTETQYF
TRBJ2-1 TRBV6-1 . CASSQAGGLRYNEQFF
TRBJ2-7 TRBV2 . CASRGTYYEQYF
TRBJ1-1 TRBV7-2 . CASRPSGNTEAFF
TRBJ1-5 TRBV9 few CASSSRTGGVPQHF
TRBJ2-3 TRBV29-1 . CSVTNSGGGGDTQYF
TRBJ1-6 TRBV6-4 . CASSKDRRNSPLHF
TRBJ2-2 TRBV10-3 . CAIRPGTGNTGELFF
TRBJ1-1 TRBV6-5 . CASSFGTGGVNTEAFF
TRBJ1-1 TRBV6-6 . CASSYRRDTEAFF
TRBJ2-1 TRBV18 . CASSLPGLAGASYNEQFF
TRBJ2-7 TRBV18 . CASSPPTGLSGEQYF
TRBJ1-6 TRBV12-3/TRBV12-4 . CASSLVDSPLHF
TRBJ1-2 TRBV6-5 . CASSYLTGNYGYTF
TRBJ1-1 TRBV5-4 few CASSALGNTEAFF
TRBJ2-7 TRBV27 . CASSIKPDKSYEQYF
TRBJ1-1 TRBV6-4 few CASSVEVNTEAFF
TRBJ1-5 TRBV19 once CASSIGTGYQPQHF
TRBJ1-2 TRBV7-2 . CASSLELDVGGYGYTF
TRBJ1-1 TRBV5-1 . CASSLVGGAIELHTEAFF
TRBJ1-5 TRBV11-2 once CASSQTGVQPQHF
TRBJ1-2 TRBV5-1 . CASSLGQGRANYGYTF
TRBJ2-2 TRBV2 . CASRGQGAGELFF
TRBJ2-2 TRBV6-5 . CASRWTTRTTGELFF
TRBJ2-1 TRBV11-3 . CASSLSPYPGPRDHEQFF
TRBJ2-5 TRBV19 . CASSRPGTSGGIETQYF
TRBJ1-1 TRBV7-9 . CASSLALTRVRGPGGAFF
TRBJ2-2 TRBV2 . CASSEADGELFF
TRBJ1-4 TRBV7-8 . CASSFAATNEKLFF
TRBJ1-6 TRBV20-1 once CSASRRVKDSPLHF
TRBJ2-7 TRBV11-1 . CASSPGPRLGNYEQYF
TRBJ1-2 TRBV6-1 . CASSEAGTGNYGYTF
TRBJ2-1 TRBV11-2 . CASSLDLGTGPHNEQFF
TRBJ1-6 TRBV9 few CASSAAGSYNSPLHF
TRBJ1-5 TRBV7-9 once CASSKPSGQPQHF
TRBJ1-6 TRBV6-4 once CASSAGSNSPLHF
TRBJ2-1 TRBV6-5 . CAGDKGTGEQFF
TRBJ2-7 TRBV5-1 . CASRPTGTGSYEQYF
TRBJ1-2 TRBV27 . CASSSSRAGLTGYTF
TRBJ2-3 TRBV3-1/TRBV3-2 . CASSPQGGSTDTQYF
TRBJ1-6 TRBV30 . CAWSALSQAPLHF
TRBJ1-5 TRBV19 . CASSIDQNQPQHF
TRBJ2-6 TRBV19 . CASSKGQLPSGANVLTF
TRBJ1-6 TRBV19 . CASSTVVRSNSPLHF